This TCR beta chain was sequenced in a study of response to subunit inactivated influenza vaccine. Broader study findings: T cells newly recruited by each seasonal influenza vaccination are few, the authors suggested.

TCRdb independently ran MiXCR on the RT-PCR reads; one entry per CDR3 protein. This table holds over 450,000 distinct CDR3 sequences, 10% to 15% found once. Trimming removed 6 bases from V and 2 bases from J; junction bases left unmatched: 9. The CDR3 is 16 residues long. In germline, CDR1 is SGHTS, CDR2 YDEGEE. This clonotype was detected many times. Antigen: not known. The source material was PBMCs from blood, sampled more than 35 days after vaccination. This rearrangement joins TRBV5-8 to TRBJ2-4; 9 bases align to TRBD1. The receptor was isolated from a man aged 50 or older who received an inactivated influenza vaccine. DNA for the CDR3: TGTGCCAGCAACTTCCCCGGGACAGGGACCAAAAACATTCAGTACTTC. It codes for CASNFPGTGTKNIQYF.